This T cell receptor beta chain came from a study of metastatic and nonmetastatic thyroid tumors. Study-wide results and caveats: Significantly greater TCR beta diversity was reportedly found in malignant thyroid tumors than in benign nodules (in blood and tumor).

Per the original methods: To classify distant metastasis in papillary thyroid cancer, a model was built from CDR3 differences across clinicopathological groups. TCRdb re-clonotyped the PCR reads via MiXCR. The V and J calls were not made by the authors but by TCRdb's processing. The table has approximately 41,000 clones, less than 35% seen once. Each patient came to thyroid surgery without any prior treatment (of any kind). This clone was seen only a few times. Antigen specificity is unknown. The specimen was blood. This TCR was recovered from a male donor with papillary thyroid cancer or a benign thyroid nodule (not recorded which). Some clones in this sample may be carry-over from other donors' samples.

The CDR3: CATSVGTSGEVDTQYF. CDR3 nucleotides: TGTGCCACCAGCGTTGGGACTAGCGGGGAGGTAGATACGCAGTATTTT. The J gene is TRBJ2-3, the V gene TRBV15, with TRBD2 matching 13 bases. The CDR3 has 16 residues. The germline gives CDR1 LNHNV, CDR2 YYDKDF (reference sequence). V lost 5 bases to trimming and J lost 5 bases; unmatched junction nucleotides: 7.